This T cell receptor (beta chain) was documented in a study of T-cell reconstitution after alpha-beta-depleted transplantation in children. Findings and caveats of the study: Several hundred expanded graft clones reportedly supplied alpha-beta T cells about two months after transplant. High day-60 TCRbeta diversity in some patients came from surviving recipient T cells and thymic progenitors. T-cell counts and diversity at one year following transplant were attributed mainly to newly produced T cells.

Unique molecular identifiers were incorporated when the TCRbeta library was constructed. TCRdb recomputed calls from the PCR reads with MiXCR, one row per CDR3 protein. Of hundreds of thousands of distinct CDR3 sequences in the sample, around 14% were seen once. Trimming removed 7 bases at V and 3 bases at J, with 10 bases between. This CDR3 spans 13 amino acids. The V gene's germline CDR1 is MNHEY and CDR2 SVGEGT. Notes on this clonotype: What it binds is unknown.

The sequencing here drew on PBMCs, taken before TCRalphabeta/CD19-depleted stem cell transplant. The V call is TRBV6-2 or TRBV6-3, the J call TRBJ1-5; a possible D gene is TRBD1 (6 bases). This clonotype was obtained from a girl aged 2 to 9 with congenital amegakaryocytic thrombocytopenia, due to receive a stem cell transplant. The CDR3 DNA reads TGTGCCAGCAACACAGGGTTCAATCAGCCCCAGCATTTT. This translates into CASNTGFNQPQHF.